This T cell receptor (beta chain) stems from a study of tumor-infiltrating lymphocytes in primary liver carcinoma. Note on this clonotype: The junction differs from germline at one of its ends, possibly a read error.

There are 16 residues in the CDR3. Germline CDR1 and CDR2: MDHEN and SYDVKM. With a constant-region primer, TCR beta cDNA was made from approximately 520 ng of total RNA. Generation of the TCR beta libraries relied on three nested multiplex PCR rounds using slightly modified ARM-PCR. Primers for the first two PCR rounds were TRBV1-TRBV30 forward primers and a C-beta reverse primer (about 10 cycles per round). TCRdb re-derived calls from the multiplex PCR reads in MiXCR, one entry per CDR3 protein. The sample yields tens of thousands of distinct CDR3 sequences, about 80% seen once. Without any cell sorting, about 18-30 mg of bulk tissue yielded co-extracted RNA and DNA.

This rearrangement joins TRBV28 to TRBJ1-4; D gene ambiguous. Input material: liver tumor tissue from sampling region 2. Subset reported: tumor region T2, inferior pole. This TCR came from a man aged 35 to 55 with primary liver carcinoma and hepatitis B virus infection. CDR3 sequence: CASSQTQANPKGKLFF. In DNA form, the CDR3 reads TGCGCCAGCAGTCAAACCCAGGCGAACCCGAAAGGAAAACTGTTTTTT. Based on the CDR3 plus reference TRBV28 and TRBJ1-4, the full variable domain is DVKVTQSSRYLVKRTGEKVFLECVQDMDHENMFWYRQDPGLGLRLIYFSYDVKMKEKGDIPEGYSVSREKKERFSLILESASTNQTSMYLCASSQTQANPKGKLFFGSGTQLSVL.